This is a list of T cell receptor beta chains from one sample in a study of immune evolution from preneoplasia to lung adenocarcinoma. Some clones are missing from TCRdb's copy, which holds only in-frame ones; the method was immunoSEQ multiplex PCR. Among several thousand clones, around four fifths were seen once, and the ten largest hold roughly 2.7%. Sequencing was done on a sample of FFPE lung adenocarcinoma in situ tissue. The receptors derive from a donor older than 65 with lung adenocarcinoma. Each CDR3 is given with its conserved first and last residue. A D gene is named only where the DNA matches it firmly. For some rows the clone size is stated as once, few or many, or as a class when expanded; others skip it.

j_call d_call cdr3_length clone_size v_call cdr3_nt cdr3_aa
TRBJ1-5 NA 12 once TRBV19 TGTGCCAGCTCTATGCACGATCAGCCCCAGCATTTT CASSMHDQPQHF
TRBJ2-7 NA 12 NA TRBV6-5 TGTGCCAGCAGCCCGGACCGTGGAGTCCGGTACTTC CASSPDRGVRYF
TRBJ1-1 NA 15 NA TRBV7-9 TGTGCCAGCAGCTCAATGGAGGGTCAGAACACTGAAGCTTTCTTT CASSSMEGQNTEAFF
TRBJ2-3 NA 13 few TRBV29-1 TGCACTTGTATGGCGAGTGACATGGGTACGCAGTATTTT CTCMASDMGTQYF
TRBJ2-1 TRBD2 14 few TRBV19 TGTGCCAGTAGTAAGCGCGGGAGGGTCAATGAGCAGTTCTTC CASSKRGRVNEQFF
TRBJ2-7 NA 13 NA TRBV27 TGTGCCAGCAGCCCGACCGCGAGAGACGAGCAGTACTTC CASSPTARDEQYF
TRBJ2-2 NA 13 NA TRBV7-3 TGTGCCAGCAGTATAGAGAACACCGGGGAGCTGTTTTTT CASSIENTGELFF
TRBJ2-1 TRBD2 14 NA TRBV10-3 TGTGCCAGCGCCGGGACTAGCGGATACAATGAGCAGTTCTTC CASAGTSGYNEQFF
TRBJ1-2 TRBD1 12 NA TRBV13 TGTGCCAGCAGCTTACAGGGGGGAGGCTACACCTTC CASSLQGGGYTF
TRBJ2-3 TRBD2 17 NA TRBV4-1 TGCGCCAGCAGCCAAGATATTGCGGGAGGGCTTTTAGATACGCAGTATTTT CASSQDIAGGLLDTQYF
TRBJ2-3 NA 17 NA TRBV21-1 TGTGCCAGCAGCAAAGAGGCTAGCGGCCTTGGGGCAGATACGCAGTATTTT CASSKEASGLGADTQYF
TRBJ2-3 NA 15 once TRBV9 TGTGCCAGCACCCCTGGGCGGTACCGACGAGATACGCAGTATTTT CASTPGRYRRDTQYF
TRBJ2-3 TRBD2 16 NA TRBV11-2 TGTGCCAGCAGCCCTCATAGCGGGATGCGCACAGATACGCAGTATTTT CASSPHSGMRTDTQYF
TRBJ2-7 NA 15 NA TRBV18 TGTGCCAGCTCACCACGGAGGCTAGAAACCGGCGAGCAGTACTTC CASSPRRLETGEQYF
TRBJ2-2 NA 14 NA TRBV27 TGTGCCAGCAGTTTATCCCGGACTTTCGGGGAGCTGTTTTTT CASSLSRTFGELFF
TRBJ1-5 NA 13 few TRBV29-1 TGCAGCGTTCGAGACAATATGAATCAGCCCCAGCATTTT CSVRDNMNQPQHF
TRBJ1-5 NA 14 NA TRBV2 TGTGCCAGCAGTGGACGGTCCCGGGCTCAGCCCCAGCATTTT CASSGRSRAQPQHF